Shown below are 6 T cell receptor beta chains from a single sample sequenced in a study of identical twins. TCRdb fed the 5' RACE reads into MiXCR, producing one record per CDR3 protein. The table lists a few hundred thousand distinct CDR3 sequences, roughly 9.9% of them singletons, with around 3.2% in the top ten. These sequences were also reported in another study, on yellow fever vaccine responses in identical twins.

The sequencing sample was made of PBMCs. The receptor source for this set is a woman between 18 and 29 years old in good health.

The sample holds many counts of this clonotype. The chain links TRBV7-9 to TRBJ2-1, with TRBD2 identical over 8 bases. Trimming removed 2 bases from V and 5 bases from J; junction bases left unmatched: 8. Germline V gene sequence: CDR1 SEHNR, CDR2 FQNEAQ (reference sequence). This CDR3 is 16 amino acids long. The CDR3 spells CASSLSLAGSNNEQFF. CDR3 DNA sequence: TGTGCCAGCAGCTTAAGTTTAGCGGGGTCGAACAATGAGCAGTTCTTC.

This clonotype appeared many times. The rearrangement joins TRBV3-1 to TRBJ2-7; tentatively, D is TRBD2 (5 bases). The CDR3 extends over 17 amino acids. CDR1 is LGHDT, CDR2 YNNKEL, per germline (reference sequence). Trimming took off 0 bases at V and 5 bases at J, with 20 bases between the two ends. This CDR3 is CASSQEISQLAPDEQYF. The CDR3 DNA sequence: TGTGCCAGCAGCCAAGAAATCTCCCAGCTAGCCCCCGACGAGCAGTACTTC.

This clonotype turned up a few times. The gene calls are TRBV12-3 or TRBV12-4 and TRBJ1-2; tentatively, D is TRBD1 (6 bases). CDR3 length equals 17 residues. V lost 0 bases, J lost 1 base, and 15 bases lay in between. The CDR3 is CASSLALQGLLNYGYTF. The CDR3 nucleotides read TGTGCCAGCAGTTTAGCCCTACAGGGCCTACTTAACTATGGCTACACCTTC.

This clonotype has only a few counts. The rearrangement uses TRBV27 and TRBJ1-4, with D possibly matching TRBD1 (6 bases). V dropped 4 bases and J dropped 6 bases, with 12 bases sitting between them. Germline CDR1 is MNHEY and CDR2 is SMNVEV (reference sequence). This CDR3 contains 14 residues. CDR3 loop: CASSWRTEDEKLFF. In DNA, the CDR3 is TGTGCCAGCAGTTGGCGGACAGAGGATGAAAAACTGTTTTTT.

This clonotype was seen a few times. The chain carries TRBV2 and TRBJ2-1; a possible D gene is TRBD1 (6 bases). The germline V gene encodes CDR1 SNHLY and CDR2 FYNNEI. Trimming took off 0 bases at V and 7 bases at J, with 16 bases between the two ends. The CDR3 consists of 16 residues. CDR3: CASSEAGSLGGNEQFF. CDR3 sequence (DNA): TGTGCCAGCAGTGAAGCTGGGAGTCTAGGGGGTAATGAGCAGTTCTTC.

J is TRBJ2-3 and V is TRBV2; TRBD2 agrees at 8 bases. This CDR3 contains 12 residues. Germline CDR1 is SNHLY and CDR2 is FYNNEI. Trimming at V came to 8 bases and at J to 10 bases, leaving 8 bases not matched to a gene. The CDR3 nucleotides are TGTGCCAGCGGAGAGGGACTAGTCGCGCAGTATTTT. This translates into CASGEGLVAQYF.